This entry concerns a single TCR beta chain. Its antigen has not been determined. The record has no base qualities; no much larger clone is one base away. Each collaborating institution followed its own protocols to collect whole blood in K2EDTA tubes. Collaborator samples were shipped for TCRbeta analysis as frozen whole blood, isolated PBMCs, or DNA extracted from either sample type. The CDR3 goes from the cysteine to the phenylalanine over 14 residues. The DNA shown is the 42-base CDR3, in frame from base 1. The germline V gene (reference sequence) gives CDR1 as SEHNR and CDR2 as FQNEAQ. V lost 6 bases and J lost 3 bases; the stretch between them is 14 bases long. TCRbeta CDR3 regions were amplified from genomic DNA by means of the immunoSEQ Assay, a bias-controlled multiplex PCR. Turning to the authors' computational methods: Nucleated cell counts per sample were estimated from amplification of reference gene primers within the assay. To quantify the absolute abundance of each unique TCRbeta CDR3 rearrangement, sequence reads were collapsed and filtered. For each sample, productive Simpson clonality was calculated as the square root of Simpson's diversity index across productive rearrangements. The table was pulled from immuneACCESS by TCRdb, which kept in-frame rearrangements only. Such tables lose some clones; where checked, under half of the loss comes from unresolved V genes, and the rest has no known cause. V, J and clone size were drawn from that table, and D and trimming were deduced from the DNA. The sample table records 120,000 or so clones; approximately 74% of these occur just once. Jointly, the top ten make up around 6% of the sample.

The data were obtained in a study of blood T cell repertoires in COVID-19 (dated by TCRdb to 2018 to 2020). Describing the broader study: Samples from collaborators originated in the United States, Italy and Spain and spanned both the acute and convalescent phases of COVID-19. The prospective study material was composed of cDNA or gDNA derived from T cells, B-cell-depleted T cells, or PBMCs. The dataset comprised deeply sampled blood TCRbeta repertoires from subjects exposed to, actively infected with, or recovered from COVID-19. The repertoires were made available in a free public database intended to serve as a resource for research on the immune response to SARS-CoV-2. The samples were drawn from two sources: the first 160 participants of the ongoing ImmuneRACE study, and 1,254 subjects contributed by 6 global collaborators. A de-identified subject ID, COVID-19 status, age in years and sex were almost always included in the sample metadata. Where HLA class I and class II types were available, the types were taken from metadata supplied by the sample provider, not from assay-based typing.

General study outcomes and caveats: The quantity of clinical and demographic metadata differed by source and by participant and was supplied without curation.

The source material was peripheral blood. This receptor was taken from a man aged 60 to 75 with acute or convalescent COVID-19. The chain employs TRBV7-9 and TRBJ1-1; possibly the D gene is TRBD1, per 5 matching bases. For the CDR3, the sequence is CASSFTQADTEAFF. The nucleotide sequence reads TGTGCCAGCAGTTTCACACAGGCGGACACTGAAGCTTTCTTT.